What follows are 18 T cell receptor beta chains derived from one specimen sequenced in a study of cytotoxic CD8 clonotypes in ibrutinib-treated CLL (dated by TCRdb to 2020 to 2022). Libraries were prepared through the immunoSEQ multiplex PCR assay. In its TCRdb copy, this immuneACCESS table keeps in-frame sequences only and misses some clones. Where compared with another copy, unresolved V genes explain less than half of these, and the others have no known cause. The sample table lists fewer than 13,000 clones, about four fifths of them with a count of one. The ten largest clones represent 16% of the sample. What the time point label conveys for this sample: progressive disease on ibrutinib. The sample in question was PBMCs, obtained at disease progression, from a patient treated with ibrutinib. The receptor source for this set is a human donor with chronic lymphocytic leukemia.

For the CDR3, the DNA is TGTGCCTGGAGTACCAGGGGGGGGACAAAGACCCAGTACTTC. Translated: CAWSTRGGTKTQYF. V usage is TRBV30 and J usage is TRBJ2-5; D assignment may be TRBD1 or TRBD2 (7 bases each). V gave up 2 bases and J gave up 6 bases, with 16 bases separating them. Germline values: CDR1 GTSNPN, CDR2 SVGIG (reference sequence). The CDR3 sequence is 14 residues long.

The chain uses TRBV7-9 and TRBJ1-2; D ambiguous. CDR1 is SEHNR and CDR2 is FQNEAQ in the germline V gene (reference sequence). V was cut by 5 bases and J by 4 bases, with 14 bases left in between. CDR3 size: 14 residues. For the CDR3, the DNA is TGTGCCAGCAGCCCTCCCGGGCAGGTCTATGGCTACACCTTC. Protein product: CASSPPGQVYGYTF.

The rearrangement joins TRBV28 to TRBJ2-7, with D hard to call. The CDR3 is 12 residues long. Trimming took 2 bases from V and 4 from J, leaving 6 bases between them. The germline V gene has CDR1 MDHEN and CDR2 SYDVKM. The DNA of the CDR3 is TGTGCCAGCAGTTTAGTACGGTACGAGCAGTACTTC. This gives the protein CASSLVRYEQYF.

The gene calls are TRBV6-5 and TRBJ2-4, with 7 bases identical to TRBD2. Losses at the gene ends were 7 bases for V and 2 bases for J; bases not matched to a gene: 8. The CDR3 consists of 15 residues. Looked up from germline, CDR1 is MNHEY and CDR2 is SVGAGI. CDR3 coding DNA: TGTGCCAGCACGCCTCCGGGAGGCCCCAAAAACATTCAGTACTTC. Its protein is CASTPPGGPKNIQYF.

V is TRBV13 and J is TRBJ1-2; D possibly corresponds to TRBD1 (6 bases). The CDR3 consists of 14 residues. The V gene's germline CDR1 is PRHDT and CDR2 FYEKMQ (reference sequence). Deletions cut 3 bases from V and 8 bases from J, with 16 bases between. In DNA, the CDR3 is TGTGCCAGCAGCTTCGTATCGGCAGGGGTGGGCTACACCTTC. This gives the protein CASSFVSAGVGYTF.

This clone came up a few times. The chain carries TRBV2 and TRBJ2-1; 7 bases are a match to TRBD2. The CDR3 covers 15 residues. CDR1 and CDR2 (germline): SNHLY, FYNNEI. With 6 bases clipped from V and 5 bases from J, the junction kept 10 bases outside the gene matches. In DNA, the CDR3 is TGTGCCAGCAGGGAAAGCGGGACTTCTAACAATGAGCAGTTCTTC. Amino acid sequence: CASRESGTSNNEQFF.

The rearrangement uses TRBV7-8 and TRBJ1-6; tentatively, D is TRBD1 (6 bases). CDR1 and CDR2 from the germline V gene are SGHVS and FQNEAQ. CDR3 length: 16 residues. Trimming shortened V by 3 bases and J by 11 bases, and 20 bases separated the two germline ends. The CDR3 DNA reads TGTGCCAGCAGCTTCAGGTCCGGGACAAAAAGTGCACCCCTCCACTTT. This translates into CASSFRSGTKSAPLHF.

The chain couples TRBV18 to TRBJ2-1; 9 nucleotides align to TRBD2. This CDR3 has 15 residues. Germline CDR1 reads KGHSH; CDR2 reads LQKENI. The J segment lost 6 bases and the V segment lost 2 bases, leaving 5 bases of the junction unmatched. The CDR3 sequence: CASSPAGLAFNEQFF. For the CDR3, the DNA is TGTGCCAGCTCACCAGCGGGACTAGCCTTCAATGAGCAGTTCTTC.

The J gene is TRBJ2-4, the V gene TRBV28, with D perhaps matching TRBD1 (5 bases). The CDR3 length is 11 residues. Germline V CDR1 and CDR2: MDHEN, SYDVKM. The V gene lost 5 bases and the J gene lost 12 bases, with 11 bases spanning the gap. This CDR3 is CASSIQESQYF. The CDR3 nucleotides read TGTGCCAGCAGTATACAGGAATCTCAGTACTTC.

CDR3 sequence reads: CASSFLSGTGGSYNEQFF. The DNA for the CDR3 is TGCGCCAGCAGCTTCCTTTCCGGGACAGGGGGCTCCTACAATGAGCAGTTCTTC. The chain couples TRBV5-1 to TRBJ2-1; 11 bases agree with TRBD1. Losses at the gene ends were 2 bases for V and 0 bases for J; bases not matched to a gene: 7. Germline V gives CDR1 SGHRS, CDR2 YFSETQ. The CDR3 spans 18 residues.

This clone appeared a few times. The V gene is TRBV11-2, the J gene TRBJ2-7; TRBD2 might be the D (6 bases). Germline assignment: CDR1 SGHAT and CDR2 FQNNGV. Trimming stripped 6 bases from V and 0 bases from J, with 9 bases between. This CDR3 has 13 amino acids. CDR3 residues: CASRGGYSYEQYF. The CDR3 nucleotides are TGTGCCAGCAGAGGAGGGTACTCCTACGAGCAGTACTTC.

This clone occurred once. This chain links TRBV5-1 with TRBJ1-3; D is uncertain. V was trimmed by 5 bases and J by 0 bases, leaving 6 bases between them. Per germline, CDR1 SGHRS and CDR2 YFSETQ. The CDR3 covers 13 residues. CDR3 DNA sequence: TGCGCCAGCAGTTCTAACTCTGGAAACACCATATATTTT. Its translation is CASSSNSGNTIYF.

The rearrangement joins TRBV27 to TRBJ1-2, with 7 bases fitting TRBD1. The CDR3 sequence is 12 residues long. Per the germline V gene, CDR1 is MNHEY and CDR2 is SMNVEV (reference sequence). After removal of 6 bases from V and 7 bases from J, the junction contained 5 bases not matched to a gene. In DNA, the CDR3 is TGTGCCAGCAGCGCGACAGGGATTGGCTACACCTTC. As protein: CASSATGIGYTF.

The CDR3 sequence is CASSSGKTLQSRANVLTF. The CDR3 bases are TGTGCCAGCAGCTCAGGCAAGACGCTTCAAAGTCGGGCCAACGTCCTGACTTTC. V gene TRBV7-3 combines with J gene TRBJ2-6, with no clear D. CDR3 length equals 18 residues. Germline values: CDR1 SGHTA, CDR2 FQGTGA. V was shortened by 4 bases and J by 5 bases, with 21 bases between the two germline ends.

This chain links TRBV18 with TRBJ2-7; D is uncertain. CDR3 length equals 12 residues. The germline V gene encodes CDR1 KGHSH and CDR2 LQKENI. V lost 2 bases and J 6 bases, leaving 8 bases between the germline ends. CDR3 DNA: TGTGCCAGCTCACCAGATCCTTCCGAGCAGTACTTC. It codes for CASSPDPSEQYF.

The rearrangement uses TRBV6-5 and TRBJ2-1, with 7 bases aligning to TRBD2. V lost 8 bases and J lost 1; bases outside the gene matches: 8. Looked up from germline, CDR1 is MNHEY and CDR2 is SVGAGI. The CDR3 is made up of 15 amino acids. The chain's CDR3 is CASSKGAGSYNEQFF. The DNA of the CDR3 is TGTGCCAGCTCCAAAGGAGCGGGGTCCTACAATGAGCAGTTCTTC.

The chain links TRBV30 to TRBJ1-6; TRBD1 matches 7 bases. The junction had 3 bases not matched to a gene; V was cut back by 2 bases and J by 5 bases. This CDR3 comprises 14 residues. The V gene's germline CDR1 is GTSNPN and CDR2 SVGIG (reference sequence). The CDR3: CAWSRGQDNSPLHF. CDR3 coding DNA: TGTGCCTGGAGTAGGGGGCAAGATAATTCACCCCTCCACTTT.

The genes are TRBV5-5 and TRBJ2-6; D unclear. Looked up from germline, CDR1 is SGHKS and CDR2 is YYEKEE (reference sequence). This CDR3 region has 16 residues. The ends were cut back, 5 bases at V and 0 bases at J, with 12 bases in the middle. The CDR3 is CASRFTGSSGANVLTF. The CDR3 nucleotides read TGTGCCAGCAGGTTTACTGGAAGCTCTGGGGCCAACGTCCTGACTTTC.